The rows below give T cell receptor beta chains drawn from one sample of a study of T cell responses to AZD1222 COVID-19 vaccine. TCRdb's table, derived via immunoSEQ multiplex PCR, lists solely in-frame clones and lacks some. The repertoire holds roughly 100,000 clones, over 70% seen once, with roughly 20% in the top ten. This material consisted of peripheral blood, taken on day 0 of AZD1222 vaccination. The receptors stem from an adult in good health. Both conserved end residues are part of each CDR3. Each record gives: D gene, clone size, J gene, V gene, CDR3 DNA, CDR3 protein. The D gene is left open where the match is weak. Clone size, where shown, is once, few, many, or a class for clones that have expanded.

d_call: -
clone_size: few
j_call: TRBJ1-2
v_call: TRBV4-3
cdr3_nt: TGCGCCAGCAGCCAAGAAGCAGGATACTATGGCTACACCTTC
cdr3_aa: CASSQEAGYYGYTF

d_call: TRBD1
clone_size: once
j_call: TRBJ2-5
v_call: TRBV19
cdr3_nt: TGTGCCAGTACCCAAGGACAGGGTGGGACCCAGTACTTC
cdr3_aa: CASTQGQGGTQYF

d_call: -
clone_size: -
j_call: TRBJ1-2
v_call: TRBV5-4
cdr3_nt: TGTGCCAGCAGCCGCGGGGCTGGGCCTGGCTACACCTTC
cdr3_aa: CASSRGAGPGYTF

d_call: -
clone_size: -
j_call: TRBJ2-5
v_call: TRBV15
cdr3_nt: TGTGCCACCAGCAGAGCGGGAGAGGCGAGAGAGACCCAGTACTTC
cdr3_aa: CATSRAGEARETQYF

d_call: -
clone_size: -
j_call: TRBJ2-7
v_call: TRBV7-2
cdr3_nt: TGTGCCAGCAGCTTAGAATTCCTCCGCGACGACGAGCAGTACTTC
cdr3_aa: CASSLEFLRDDEQYF

d_call: -
clone_size: -
j_call: TRBJ2-7
v_call: TRBV19
cdr3_nt: TGTGCCAGTAGTATCTCGCAGGGGTACTACGAGCAGTACTTC
cdr3_aa: CASSISQGYYEQYF

d_call: -
clone_size: -
j_call: TRBJ2-5
v_call: TRBV10-3
cdr3_nt: TGTGCCATCAGTGAGTCGTCCCTGGGAGGGGGCCAAGAGACCCAGTACTTC
cdr3_aa: CAISESSLGGGQETQYF

d_call: -
clone_size: -
j_call: TRBJ2-5
v_call: TRBV27
cdr3_nt: TGTGCCAGCAGCCGACTAGGCCCCAGAGAGACCCAGTACTTC
cdr3_aa: CASSRLGPRETQYF

d_call: -
clone_size: -
j_call: TRBJ2-7
v_call: TRBV19
cdr3_nt: TGTGCCAGTGGGAACAGAAACTACTACGAGCAGTACTTC
cdr3_aa: CASGNRNYYEQYF

d_call: -
clone_size: -
j_call: TRBJ2-1
v_call: TRBV7-3
cdr3_nt: TGTGCCAGCAGCTCTAACGGGGAGGATGAGCAGTTCTTC
cdr3_aa: CASSSNGEDEQFF

d_call: -
clone_size: -
j_call: TRBJ1-6
v_call: TRBV30
cdr3_nt: TGTGCCTGGAGTGTATTGGATTCACCCCTCCACTTT
cdr3_aa: CAWSVLDSPLHF